This T cell receptor (beta chain) was recorded in a study of CD8 T cells in ankylosing spondylitis. General study results and limits: Disease-linked clones, CD8+, were relatively rare in peripheral blood. The study identified a TCR beta motif of roughly eight highly homologous variants that appeared characteristic of ankylosing spondylitis blood.

A quantitative 5'-RACE method, one with molecular barcodes, was used to make TCR beta libraries. TCRdb analysed the 5' RACE reads with MiXCR anew, one entry per CDR3 protein. The sample shows around 30,000 distinct CDR3 sequences, about 5.1% of them seen only once. This clonotype was recorded at least ten times. Its antigen is currently unknown. A much larger clone lies one base from this, so it may be a read error. The ends were cut back, 0 bases at V and 4 bases at J, with 1 base in the middle. The germline CDR1 and CDR2 sequences are SGDLS and YYNGEE. This CDR3 has 11 amino acids. V usage is TRBV9 and J usage is TRBJ2-5; D not certain. The sequence derives from a female donor with ankylosing spondylitis or in good health (not recorded which). The material sequenced was blood, either unsorted or a sorted T cell fraction (not recorded which). Here the CDR3 reads CASSVVETQYF. The CDR3 nucleotides are TGTGCCAGCAGCGTAGTAGAGACCCAGTACTTC.